The 8 T cell receptor beta chains below come from one sample, sequenced in a study of blood T cell repertoires in COVID-19. Profiled with immunoSEQ multiplex PCR; TCRdb holds only in-frame clones, not every one. The table records about 200,000 clones, approximately 88% of them present only once. Material for sequencing was PBMCs or T cells enriched from blood (not recorded which). The source is a woman aged 18-29 years who had recovered from COVID-19.

The gene calls are TRBV5-1 and TRBJ1-2; D remains unclear. Trimming removed 1 base at V and 3 bases at J, with 10 bases between. The CDR3 is 14 amino acids. In germline, CDR1 is SGHRS, CDR2 YFSETQ. CDR3 residues: CASSLLTPDYGYTF. The DNA for the CDR3 is TGCGCCAGCAGCTTGTTAACACCCGACTATGGCTACACCTTC. The full variable domain, in which reference TRBV5-1 and TRBJ1-2 provide the parts outside the CDR3, is KAGVTQTPRYLIKTRGQQVTLSCSPISGHRSVSWYQQTPGQGLQFLFEYFSETQRNKGNFPGRFSGRQFSNSRSEMNVSTLELGDSALYLCASSLLTPDYGYTFGSGTRLTVV.

This rearrangement joins TRBV9 to TRBJ2-5; 13 bases align to TRBD2. The CDR3 sequence is 17 residues long. The V and J ends lost 0 bases and 3 bases, in that order; junction bases with no gene match: 5. Germline CDR1 SGDLS, CDR2 YYNGEE. Here the CDR3 reads CASSVAHGLAGEETQYF. Here the CDR3 DNA reads TGTGCCAGCAGCGTAGCGCATGGACTAGCGGGGGAAGAGACCCAGTACTTC.

V is TRBV18 and J is TRBJ1-5; 7 bases match TRBD1. Germline V gene lookup returns CDR1 KGHSH and CDR2 LQKENI. This CDR3 region has 17 residues. The trim removed 3 bases at V and 0 bases at J, leaving 8 bases unmatched. The CDR3 loop reads CASSPVPTGYSNQPQHF. In DNA form, the CDR3 reads TGTGCCAGCTCACCTGTACCGACAGGGTATAGCAATCAGCCCCAGCATTTT.

This clone was seen just once. The rearrangement uses TRBV19 and TRBJ1-4; the D gene is possibly TRBD1 (6 bases). CDR1 LNHDA and CDR2 SQIVND come from the germline V gene (reference sequence). The CDR3 contains 15 residues. V was cut by 9 bases and J by 7 bases, with 21 bases left in between. DNA for the CDR3: TGTGCCAGCCAAGACAGGAAACGGTCGGGTGAAAAACTGTTTTTT. Translating it yields CASQDRKRSGEKLFF.

V gene TRBV2 combines with J gene TRBJ1-2; TRBD1 matches 12 bases. The V gene's germline CDR1 is SNHLY and CDR2 FYNNEI. Unmatched junction bases numbered 3, after V lost 5 bases and J lost 8 bases. The CDR3 sequence is 13 residues long. The DNA for the CDR3 is TGTGCCAGCAGTCCGGGACAGGGGGCGGGCTACACCTTC. Amino acids: CASSPGQGAGYTF. The entire variable domain, with the rest obtained from reference TRBV2 and TRBJ1-2, is as follows: EPEVTQTPSHQVTQMGQEVILRCVPISNHLYFYWYRQILGQKVEFLVSFYNNEISEKSEIFDDQFSVERPDGSNFTLKIRSTKLEDSAMYFCASSPGQGAGYTFGSGTRLTVV.

The rearrangement joins TRBV5-4 to TRBJ2-1; possible D gene TRBD2, 6 bases. Germline values: CDR1 SGHNT, CDR2 YYREEE (reference sequence). This CDR3 is 16 amino acids long. Trimming pared 0 bases from V and 7 bases from J, leaving 17 bases between. The CDR3 protein is CASSLGGTSTGNEQFF. CDR3 sequence (DNA): TGTGCCAGCAGCTTGGGCGGGACTTCGACGGGGAATGAGCAGTTCTTC.

The V and J genes are TRBV7-9 and TRBJ1-2; the match to TRBD1 covers 7 bases. In germline, CDR1 is SEHNR, CDR2 FQNEAQ (reference sequence). V shed 1 base, J shed 8 bases, and the junction held 10 bases outside the gene matches. This CDR3 spans 15 amino acids. CDR3 sequence: CASSLVLRQGGGYTF. CDR3 bases: TGTGCCAGCAGCTTAGTTTTGCGGCAGGGGGGAGGCTACACCTTC.

The V gene is TRBV2, the J gene TRBJ2-2, with TRBD1 as a possible D gene (5 bases). This CDR3 has 12 amino acids. Germline-derived CDR1 and CDR2 are SNHLY and FYNNEI. V was shortened by 7 bases and J by 6 bases, with 9 bases between the two germline ends. The CDR3 region is CASTAGPGELFF. In nucleotides, the CDR3 is TGTGCCAGCACAGCAGGGCCCGGGGAGCTGTTTTTT.